The 9 T cell receptor beta chains given below trace back to one sample, sequenced in a study of T cell repertoires in cytomegalovirus infection. In TCRdb, the reads were re-called with MiXCR into one record per CDR3 protein. Of some 99,000 distinct CDR3 sequences listed, around 29% are singletons. Their target antigens are unknown. Sample: CD8+ T cells from cultured PBMCs, taken from culture after CMV antigen stimulation. Source of these receptors: a human donor in good health (CMV status not recorded). Some clones in this sample may be carry-over from other donors' samples.

Only a few counts were recorded for this clonotype. The chain carries TRBV28 and TRBJ2-7; the D gene is possibly TRBD1 (7 bases). The CDR3 extends over 16 amino acids. The ends were cut back, 4 bases at V and 0 bases at J, with 16 bases in the middle. Germline V gene lookup returns CDR1 MDHEN and CDR2 SYDVKM. The chain's CDR3 is CASSYGGGLSSYEQYF. The DNA of the CDR3 is TGTGCCAGCAGTTACGGAGGGGGCCTCAGCTCCTACGAGCAGTACTTC.

This chain joins TRBV11-2 and TRBJ2-1; D gene uncertain. The germline gives CDR1 SGHAT, CDR2 FQNNGV. This CDR3 is 12 amino acids long. The V and J ends lost 1 base and 15 bases respectively, with 13 bases between them. CDR3 coding DNA: TGTGCCAGCAGCTTAGTGGTAGGCGATCTGTTCTTC. Encoded protein: CASSLVVGDLFF.

The J gene is TRBJ2-7, the V gene TRBV27; no firm D call. CDR1 is MNHEY and CDR2 is SMNVEV in the germline V gene (reference sequence). The V end lost 5 bases, the J end lost 3 bases, and 11 bases lay between the germline ends. CDR3 length: 13 amino acids. DNA for the CDR3: TGTGCCAGCAGTATCACAGAGAACTACGAGCAGTACTTC. Residues: CASSITENYEQYF.

This clonotype was counted only a few times. The V and J genes are TRBV7-6 and TRBJ2-1; 9 bases align to TRBD1. This CDR3 region has 15 residues. Germline CDR1 reads SGHVS; CDR2 reads FNYEAQ. V shed 2 bases, J shed 4 bases, and the junction held 3 bases outside the gene matches. CDR3 loop: CASSLRDREYNEQFF. CDR3 DNA: TGTGCCAGCAGCTTAAGGGACAGGGAATACAATGAGCAGTTCTTC.

This clonotype has a count of ten or more. This chain connects TRBV7-2 to TRBJ2-2, with 8 bases fitting TRBD1. The junction had 11 bases not matched to a gene; V was cut back by 1 base and J by 4 bases. CDR3 length: 18 residues. Germline V gene sequence: CDR1 SGHTA, CDR2 FQGNSA. Here the CDR3 DNA reads TGTGCCAGCAGCTTAGGACTCCGGGACAGGATATTCACCGGGGAGCTGTTTTTT. This sequence encodes CASSLGLRDRIFTGELFF.

The CDR3 region is CASRIGDTQYF. The DNA for the CDR3 is TGTGCCAGCAGAATAGGCGATACGCAGTATTTT. The rearrangement links TRBV2 to TRBJ2-3, with D hard to call. CDR1 is SNHLY, CDR2 FYNNEI, per germline. The CDR3 spans 11 residues. V was pared by 6 bases and J by 6 bases, with 7 bases between.

The rearrangement uses TRBV7-6 and TRBJ2-1, with 7 bases identical to TRBD1. CDR1 and CDR2 (germline): SGHVS, FNYEAQ. Trimming at V came to 4 bases and at J to 3 bases, leaving 9 bases not matched to a gene. The CDR3 loop spans 16 amino acids. The CDR3: CASSSTTGISYNEQFF. The CDR3 DNA reads TGTGCCAGCAGCTCCACGACAGGGATTAGCTACAATGAGCAGTTCTTC.

The chain uses TRBV7-6 and TRBJ2-7; D remains ambiguous. The V end lost 0 bases, the J end lost 2 bases, and 5 bases lay between the germline ends. The CDR3 sequence is 13 residues long. Germline loops: CDR1 SGHVS, CDR2 FNYEAQ. CDR3 sequence: CASSLAEPYEQYF. For the CDR3, the DNA is TGTGCCAGCAGCTTAGCGGAACCCTACGAGCAGTACTTC.

The chain combines TRBV11-1 with TRBJ2-1; D is undetermined. Germline-derived CDR1 and CDR2 are SGHAT and FQDESV (reference sequence). The V end was cut by 2 bases, the J end by 5 bases, with 13 bases between. CDR3 size: 15 residues. As DNA, the CDR3 is TGTGCCAGCAGCTTAATCCGACTTGGAGACAATGAGCAGTTCTTC. Its translation: CASSLIRLGDNEQFF.